The clone carrying this T cell receptor beta chain was observed a single time. Its antigen is not known. With V trimmed by 4 bases and J by 3 bases, 6 bases remained unmatched. Per the germline V gene, CDR1 is SGHDT and CDR2 is YYEEEE. The CDR3 loop spans 16 amino acids. Researchers ran the PCR with 60 Vbeta and 13 Jbeta primers. The repertoire was sequenced with immunoSEQ multiplex PCR; TCRdb's copy has only in-frame clones and lacks some. Here the sample spans more than 250,000 clones, roughly 89% being singletons. The sample belongs to a study of cytomegalovirus exposure and HLA in healthy donors. Findings of the study overall: Most CMV-associated TCR beta chains appeared HLA-restricted in a later analysis. With DRB1 most and HLA-C fewest, TCR association rates differed between HLA loci in a later analysis.

The J gene is TRBJ2-3, the V gene TRBV5-6; 12 bases are shared with TRBD2. Sequencing was done on a sample of PBMCs. The source is a woman aged 18 to 35 in good health and CMV-seronegative. CDR3 sequence reads: CASSPGLAGTTDTQYF. In DNA, the CDR3 is TGTGCCAGCAGCCCCGGACTAGCGGGGACGACAGATACGCAGTATTTT.